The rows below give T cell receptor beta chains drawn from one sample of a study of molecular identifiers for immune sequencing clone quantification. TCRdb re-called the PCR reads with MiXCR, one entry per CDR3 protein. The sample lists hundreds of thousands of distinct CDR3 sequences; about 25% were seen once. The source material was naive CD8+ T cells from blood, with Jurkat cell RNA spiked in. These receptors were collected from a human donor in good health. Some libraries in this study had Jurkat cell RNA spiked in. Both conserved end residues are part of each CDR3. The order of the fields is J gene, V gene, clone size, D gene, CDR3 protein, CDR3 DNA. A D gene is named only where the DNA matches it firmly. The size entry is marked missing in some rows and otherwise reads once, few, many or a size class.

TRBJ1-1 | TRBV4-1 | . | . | CASSPGARNRNTGAFF | TGCGCCAGCAGCCCGGGGGCGCGGAACAGGAACACTGGAGCTTTCTTT
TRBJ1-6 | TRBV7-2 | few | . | CASSISENSPLHF | TGTGCCAGCAGCATATCGGAAAATTCACCCCTCCACTTT
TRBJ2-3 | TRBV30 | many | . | CAWELDTQYF | TGTGCCTGGGAACTAGATACGCAGTATTTT
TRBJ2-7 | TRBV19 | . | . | CASTTTWGNHYEQYF | TGTGCCAGTACCACGACGTGGGGAAACCACTACGAGCAGTACTTC
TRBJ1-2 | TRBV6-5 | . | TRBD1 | CASSSTPGQAANYGYTF | TGTGCCAGCAGTTCCACCCCCGGACAGGCCGCTAACTATGGCTACACCTTC
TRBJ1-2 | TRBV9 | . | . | CASSVAGGYGYGYTF | TGTGCCAGCAGCGTGGCCGGGGGATACGGCTATGGCTACACCTTC
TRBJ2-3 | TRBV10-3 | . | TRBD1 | CAISDPGQARDTQYF | TGTGCCATCAGTGATCCGGGACAGGCCCGAGATACGCAGTATTTT
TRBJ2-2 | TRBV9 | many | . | CASSVEGGKDTGELFF | TGTGCCAGCAGCGTAGAGGGCGGGAAGGACACCGGGGAGCTGTTTTTT
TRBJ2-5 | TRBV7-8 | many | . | CASSFYRTSETQYF | TGTGCCAGCAGCTTTTACAGGACCAGTGAGACCCAGTACTTC
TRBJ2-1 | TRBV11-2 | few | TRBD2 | CASSSKPGTSFEQFF | TGTGCCAGCAGCTCTAAACCCGGGACTAGCTTTGAGCAGTTCTTC
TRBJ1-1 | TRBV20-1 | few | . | CSARGGGLNTEAFF | TGCAGTGCTAGGGGGGGCGGCCTGAACACTGAAGCTTTCTTT
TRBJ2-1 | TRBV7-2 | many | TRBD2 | CASSLVGGSYYNEQFF | TGTGCCAGCAGCTTAGTGGGCGGGAGCTACTACAATGAGCAGTTCTTC
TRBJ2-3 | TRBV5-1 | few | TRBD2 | CASSLGVLLAGVSDTQYF | TGCGCCAGCAGCTTGGGTGTACTACTAGCGGGAGTATCAGATACGCAGTATTTT
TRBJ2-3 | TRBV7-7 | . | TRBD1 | CASSPTGGREDTQYF | TGTGCCAGCAGTCCAACAGGGGGCCGGGAAGATACGCAGTATTTT
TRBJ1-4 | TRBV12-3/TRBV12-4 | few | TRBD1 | CASSLSAGGFEKLFF | TGTGCCAGCAGTTTATCGGCAGGGGGCTTTGAAAAACTGTTTTTT
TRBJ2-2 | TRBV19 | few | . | CASSIGWGMNTGELFF | TGTGCCAGTAGTATAGGGTGGGGGATGAACACCGGGGAGCTGTTTTTT
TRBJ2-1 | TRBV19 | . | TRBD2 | CASRFGGGSYNEQFF | TGTGCCAGTAGGTTCGGGGGAGGGTCCTACAATGAGCAGTTCTTC
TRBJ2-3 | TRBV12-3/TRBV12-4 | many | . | CASSLGATPGDTQYF | TGTGCCAGCAGTTTAGGGGCTACGCCGGGGGATACGCAGTATTTT
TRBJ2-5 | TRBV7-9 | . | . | CASSLVAPQETQYF | TGTGCCAGCAGCTTAGTGGCTCCCCAAGAGACCCAGTACTTC
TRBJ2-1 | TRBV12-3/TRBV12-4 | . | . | CASSLDGRDYNEQFF | TGTGCCAGCAGTCTTGACGGACGGGACTACAATGAGCAGTTCTTC
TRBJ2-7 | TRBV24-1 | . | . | CATSDLKRQDTYEQYF | TGTGCCACCAGTGATTTGAAGCGACAGGACACCTACGAGCAGTACTTC
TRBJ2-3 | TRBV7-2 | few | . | CASSSTAAVYSTDTQYF | TGTGCCAGCAGCTCCACCGCTGCTGTTTATAGCACAGATACGCAGTATTTT
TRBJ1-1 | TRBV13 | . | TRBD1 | CASSSEQGARTEAFF | TGTGCCAGCAGCTCCGAACAGGGGGCGCGAACTGAAGCTTTCTTT
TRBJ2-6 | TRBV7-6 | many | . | CASSLGGGAEFAGANVLTF | TGTGCCAGCAGCTTAGGAGGGGGGGCTGAATTTGCCGGGGCCAACGTCCTGACTTTC
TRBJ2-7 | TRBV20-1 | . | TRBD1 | CSARSTPGTAVHEQYF | TGCAGTGCTAGATCTACTCCCGGGACAGCGGTCCACGAGCAGTACTTC
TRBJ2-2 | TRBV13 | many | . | CASRAGANTGELFF | TGTGCCAGCAGGGCTGGGGCGAACACCGGGGAGCTGTTTTTT
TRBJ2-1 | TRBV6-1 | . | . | CASSEAQIFGNEQFF | TGTGCCAGCAGTGAGGCACAGATCTTCGGCAATGAGCAGTTCTTC
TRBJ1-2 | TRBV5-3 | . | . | CASSLEQGNRINYSYTF | TGTGCCAGCAGCTTGGAACAGGGAAACCGAATTAACTATAGCTACACCTTC
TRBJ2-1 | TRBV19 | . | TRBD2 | CASSLTSGLNEQFF | TGTGCCAGTAGTCTGACTAGCGGGTTGAATGAGCAGTTCTTC
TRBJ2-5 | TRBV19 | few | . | CASSIMGKETQYF | TGTGCCAGTAGTATAATGGGAAAGGAGACCCAGTACTTC
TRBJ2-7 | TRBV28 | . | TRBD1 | CASSLRGHLHEQYF | TGTGCCAGCAGTTTAAGGGGGCACCTCCACGAGCAGTACTTC
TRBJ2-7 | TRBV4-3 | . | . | CASSPGAGSSYEQYF | TGCGCCAGCAGCCCCGGGGCCGGGAGCTCCTACGAGCAGTACTTC
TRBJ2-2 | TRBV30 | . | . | CAWSEGAGELFF | TGTGCCTGGAGTGAGGGAGCCGGGGAGCTGTTTTTT
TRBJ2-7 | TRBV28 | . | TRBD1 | CASSTKPPGQGNSYEQYF | TGTGCCAGCAGTACCAAACCCCCGGGACAGGGGAACTCCTACGAGCAGTACTTC
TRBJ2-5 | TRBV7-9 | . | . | CASSDPGLGMPQETQYF | TGTGCCAGCTCCGACCCCGGCCTTGGCATGCCGCAAGAGACCCAGTACTTC
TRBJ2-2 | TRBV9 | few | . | CASSQESGELFF | TGTGCCAGCAGCCAAGAAAGCGGGGAGCTGTTTTTT